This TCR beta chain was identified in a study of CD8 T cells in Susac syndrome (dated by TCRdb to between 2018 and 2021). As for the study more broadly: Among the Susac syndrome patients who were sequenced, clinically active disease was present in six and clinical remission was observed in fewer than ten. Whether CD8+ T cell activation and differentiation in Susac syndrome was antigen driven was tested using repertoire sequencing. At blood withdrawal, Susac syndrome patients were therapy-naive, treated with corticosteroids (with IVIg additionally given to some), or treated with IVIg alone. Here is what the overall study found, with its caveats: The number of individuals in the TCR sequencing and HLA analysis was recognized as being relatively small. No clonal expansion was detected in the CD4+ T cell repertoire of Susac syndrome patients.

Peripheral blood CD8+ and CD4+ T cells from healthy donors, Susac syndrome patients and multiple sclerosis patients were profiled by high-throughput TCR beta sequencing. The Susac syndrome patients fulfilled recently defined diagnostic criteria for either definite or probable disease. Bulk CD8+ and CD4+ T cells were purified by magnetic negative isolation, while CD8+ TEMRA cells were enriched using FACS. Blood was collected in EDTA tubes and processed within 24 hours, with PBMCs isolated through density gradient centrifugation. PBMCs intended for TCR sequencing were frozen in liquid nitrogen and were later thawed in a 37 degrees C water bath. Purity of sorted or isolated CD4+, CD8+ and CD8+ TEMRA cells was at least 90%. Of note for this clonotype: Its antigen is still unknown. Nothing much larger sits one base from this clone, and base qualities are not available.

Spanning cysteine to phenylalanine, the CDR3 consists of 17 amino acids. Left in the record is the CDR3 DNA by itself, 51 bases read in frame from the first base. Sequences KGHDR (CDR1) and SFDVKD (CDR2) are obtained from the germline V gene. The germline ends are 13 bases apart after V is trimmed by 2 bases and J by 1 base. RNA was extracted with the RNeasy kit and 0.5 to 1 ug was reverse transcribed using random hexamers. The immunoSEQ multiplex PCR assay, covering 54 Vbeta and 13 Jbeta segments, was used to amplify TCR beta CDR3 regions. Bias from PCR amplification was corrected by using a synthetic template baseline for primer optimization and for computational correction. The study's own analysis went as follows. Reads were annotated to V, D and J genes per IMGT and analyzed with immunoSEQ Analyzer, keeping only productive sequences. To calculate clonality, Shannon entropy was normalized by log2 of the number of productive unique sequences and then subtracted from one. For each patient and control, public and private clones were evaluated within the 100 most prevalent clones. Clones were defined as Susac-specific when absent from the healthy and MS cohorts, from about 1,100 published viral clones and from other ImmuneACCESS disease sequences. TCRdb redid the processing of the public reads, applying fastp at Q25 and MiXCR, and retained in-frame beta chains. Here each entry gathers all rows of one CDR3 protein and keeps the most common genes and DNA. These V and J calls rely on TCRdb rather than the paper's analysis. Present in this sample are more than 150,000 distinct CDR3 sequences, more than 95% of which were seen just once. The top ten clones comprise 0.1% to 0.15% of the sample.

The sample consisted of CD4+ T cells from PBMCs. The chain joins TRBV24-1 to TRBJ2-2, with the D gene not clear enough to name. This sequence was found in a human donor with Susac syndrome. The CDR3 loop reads CATSDSSLTENTGELFF. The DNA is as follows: TGTGCCACCAGTGATTCATCCCTCACAGAGAACACCGGGGAGCTGTTTTTT.